A single sample gave rise to the 13 T cell receptor beta chains below, sequenced in a study of neoadjuvant nivolumab and ipilimumab in lung cancer. Profiled with immunoSEQ multiplex PCR; TCRdb holds only in-frame clones, not every one. The table shows 25,000 to 30,000 clones, with about 83% occurring only once. The starting material was tumor tissue, obtained after neoadjuvant nivolumab, alone or with ipilimumab, at or shortly before surgery. These receptors were taken from an adult with non-small cell lung cancer.

This clone was found once. Other DNA sequences of this sample code for an identical CDR3. The V gene is TRBV20-1, the J gene TRBJ1-3; D unclear. This CDR3 comprises 11 residues. Trimming cost V 2 bases and J 4 bases, with 3 bases left between them. The germline V gene has CDR1 DFQATT and CDR2 SNEGSKA (reference sequence). CDR3 sequence (DNA): TGCAGTGCTAGAACCGGAAACACCATATATTTT. It yields the protein CSARTGNTIYF.

The chain employs TRBV11-1 and TRBJ2-7; possibly TRBD2 for D (5 bases). This CDR3 has 15 amino acids. Germline-derived CDR1 and CDR2 are SGHAT and FQDESV (reference sequence). The V gene lost 6 bases and the J gene lost 2 bases, with 17 bases spanning the gap. CDR3 DNA sequence: TGTGCCAGCAGGCGGAGGATCGGAGAGCCCTACGAGCAGTACTTC. This translates into CASRRRIGEPYEQYF.

The chain combines TRBV9 with TRBJ1-1, with D unclear. V gave up 0 bases and J gave up 1 base, with 4 bases separating them. Germline-derived CDR1 and CDR2 are SGDLS and YYNGEE. The CDR3 sequence is 13 residues long. DNA of the CDR3: TGTGCCAGCAGCGTAGTGACGAACACTGAAGCTTTCTTT. Translation gives CASSVVTNTEAFF.

The V call is TRBV4-2, the J call TRBJ1-1; the match to TRBD1 covers 7 bases. The CDR3 totals 14 residues. V dropped 3 bases and J dropped 7; count of bases not matched to a gene: 8. CDR1 is LGHNA and CDR2 is YNFKEQ in the germline V gene. DNA for the CDR3: TGTGCCAGCAGCCATGTCACAGGGACAGATGAAGCTTTCTTT. The encoded protein is CASSHVTGTDEAFF.

The chain joins TRBV10-3 to TRBJ2-5, with D perhaps TRBD1 (6 bases). The CDR3 is 15 residues long. Germline V lookup: CDR1 ENHRY, CDR2 SYGVKD. Trimming took 5 bases from V and 1 from J, leaving 14 bases between them. The CDR3 loop reads CAISKTSTGQETQYF. CDR3 coding DNA: TGTGCCATCAGTAAGACCTCGACAGGCCAAGAGACCCAGTACTTC.

This chain uses TRBV11-2 with TRBJ1-5, with a possible D match to TRBD1 (6 bases). Trimming took 5 bases from V and 0 from J, leaving 14 bases between them. Germline V CDR1 and CDR2: SGHAT, FQNNGV. The CDR3 has 16 amino acids. The CDR3 DNA is TGTGCCAGCAGCGCCAATCAGGGGTTTAGCAATCAGCCCCAGCATTTT. This sequence encodes CASSANQGFSNQPQHF.

This clone was seen a single time. The gene calls are TRBV19 and TRBJ2-7; 7 nucleotides match TRBD1. Germline trimming cut 3 bases from V and 0 bases from J; bases unmatched to any gene: 5. This CDR3 has 15 residues. The V gene's germline CDR1 is LNHDA and CDR2 SQIVND (reference sequence). CDR3 nucleotides: TGTGCCAGTAGTATCCAGGCAGGGGGCTCCTACGAGCAGTACTTC. Residues: CASSIQAGGSYEQYF. The full variable domain, rest sourced from reference TRBV19 and TRBJ2-7, is DGGITQSPKYLFRKEGQNVTLSCEQNLNHDAMYWYRQDPGQGLRLIYYSQIVNDFQKGDIAEGYSVSREKKESFPLTVTSAQKNPTAFYLCASSIQAGGSYEQYFGPGTRLTVT.

This chain joins TRBV18 and TRBJ2-3; weak D call: TRBD2 (7 bases). CDR1 and CDR2 (germline): KGHSH, LQKENI. The V gene lost 3 bases and the J gene lost 4 bases, with 14 bases spanning the gap. CDR3 length: 15 amino acids. CDR3 in amino acids: CASSPSGGVADTQYF. The DNA for the CDR3 is TGTGCCAGCTCACCGTCGGGGGGCGTCGCAGATACGCAGTATTTT.

This clone has only one observation. This chain uses TRBV18 with TRBJ2-5; 9 nucleotides line up with TRBD1. Germline V gene data show CDR1 as KGHSH and CDR2 as LQKENI. CDR3 length: 15 amino acids. The V and J ends lost 8 bases and 2 bases, in that order; junction bases with no gene match: 9. CDR3 DNA: TGTGCCAGCAAATCCGGGACAGGGCATCAAGAGACCCAGTACTTC. Its translation: CASKSGTGHQETQYF.

By proportion, this clone is medium-sized. The chain has TRBV9 and TRBJ2-7, with 9 bases aligning to TRBD2. The germline V gene encodes CDR1 SGDLS and CDR2 YYNGEE. This CDR3 comprises 16 residues. The J segment lost 7 bases and the V segment lost 3 bases, leaving 14 bases of the junction unmatched. The CDR3 spells CASSALAGTPRGEQYF. For the CDR3, the DNA is TGTGCCAGCAGCGCCCTAGCGGGAACCCCTAGAGGGGAGCAGTACTTC.

This clone has only a few counts. The chain uses TRBV6-5 and TRBJ1-4; D remains unclear. The V end was cut by 0 bases, the J end by 6 bases, with 11 bases between. CDR1 and CDR2 from the germline V gene are MNHEY and SVGAGI. There are 15 residues in the CDR3. CDR3 region: CASSYSQAGYEKLFF. CDR3 sequence (DNA): TGTGCCAGCAGTTACTCGCAGGCTGGGTATGAAAAACTGTTTTTT.

This clone has just a few counts. This chain joins TRBV30 and TRBJ1-6; D is perhaps TRBD1 (5 bases). Germline V lookup: CDR1 GTSNPN, CDR2 SVGIG (reference sequence). The CDR3 sequence is 15 residues long. Trimming took 1 base from V and 1 from J, leaving 8 bases between them. CDR3 bases: TGTGCCTGGAGTGGTGGGGCGTCCTATAATTCACCCCTCCACTTT. As protein: CAWSGGASYNSPLHF.

The CDR3 spells CASSATDIGLVSTDTQYF. CDR3 DNA: TGTGCCAGCAGCGCAACAGACATTGGACTAGTCTCGACAGATACGCAGTATTTT. This chain links TRBV11-2 with TRBJ2-3, with 7 bases fitting TRBD2. Per the germline V gene, CDR1 is SGHAT and CDR2 is FQNNGV. This CDR3 contains 18 residues. After removal of 5 bases from V and 3 bases from J, the junction contained 17 bases not matched to a gene.